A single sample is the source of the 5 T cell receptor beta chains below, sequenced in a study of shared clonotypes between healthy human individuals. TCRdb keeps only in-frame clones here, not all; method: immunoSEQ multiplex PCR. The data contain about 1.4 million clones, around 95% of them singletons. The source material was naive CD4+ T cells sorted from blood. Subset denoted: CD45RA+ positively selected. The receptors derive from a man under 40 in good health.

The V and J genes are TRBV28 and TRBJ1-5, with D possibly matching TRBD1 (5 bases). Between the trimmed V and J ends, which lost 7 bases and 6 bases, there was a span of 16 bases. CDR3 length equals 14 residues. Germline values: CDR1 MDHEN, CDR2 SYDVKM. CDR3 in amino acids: CASKEGANRQPQHF. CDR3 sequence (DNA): TGTGCCAGCAAGGAAGGGGCCAATCGTCAGCCCCAGCATTTT.

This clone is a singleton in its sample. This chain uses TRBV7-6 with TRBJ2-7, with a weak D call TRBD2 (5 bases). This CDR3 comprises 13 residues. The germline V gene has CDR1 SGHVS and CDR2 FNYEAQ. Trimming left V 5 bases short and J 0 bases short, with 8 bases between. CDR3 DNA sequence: TGTGCCAGCAGCCGAGGGCCCTCCTACGAGCAGTACTTC. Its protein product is CASSRGPSYEQYF.

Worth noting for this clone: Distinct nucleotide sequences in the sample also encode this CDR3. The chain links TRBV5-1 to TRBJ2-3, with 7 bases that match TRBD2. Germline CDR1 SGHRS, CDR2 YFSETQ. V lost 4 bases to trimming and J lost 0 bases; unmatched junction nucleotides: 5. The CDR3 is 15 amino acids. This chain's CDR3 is CASSLGSGSTDTQYF. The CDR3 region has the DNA TGCGCCAGCAGCCTTGGTAGCGGGAGCACAGATACGCAGTATTTT.

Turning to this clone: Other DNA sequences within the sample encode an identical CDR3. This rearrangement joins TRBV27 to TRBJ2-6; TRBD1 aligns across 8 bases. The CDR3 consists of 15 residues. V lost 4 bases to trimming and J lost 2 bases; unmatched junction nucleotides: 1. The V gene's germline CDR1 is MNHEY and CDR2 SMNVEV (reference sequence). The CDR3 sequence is CASSSTGAGANVLTF. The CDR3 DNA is TGTGCCAGCAGTTCGACAGGGGCTGGGGCCAACGTCCTGACTTTC.

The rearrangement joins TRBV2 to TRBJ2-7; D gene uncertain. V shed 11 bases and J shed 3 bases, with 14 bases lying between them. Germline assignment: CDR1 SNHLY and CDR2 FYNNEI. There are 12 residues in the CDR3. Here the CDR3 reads CAGRPNRYEQYF. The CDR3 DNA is TGTGCCGGTCGACCTAATCGCTACGAGCAGTACTTC.